The clone carrying this TCR beta chain appeared a few times. Its antigen is not known. This entry is derived from a study of identical twins. TCRdb processed the 5' RACE reads anew with MiXCR; each CDR3 protein has one entry. The table records about 470,000 distinct CDR3 sequences, 24% of them present only once. Findings and limits, study-wide: Insertions were reduced in abundant cord blood beta clonotypes but not in memory repertoires.

The sample was also reused in another study, on T cells expressing NK-cell markers.

The sequencing sample was made of CD4+ T cells sorted from blood. The sequence came from a woman under 30 in good health.

CDR3 DNA sequence: TGTGCCAGCAGCACAAACCACCTAGCGGAAGAGACCCAGTACTTC. This translates into CASSTNHLAEETQYF. The chain uses TRBV5-6 and TRBJ2-5; 7 bases line up with TRBD2. Trimming cost V 4 bases and J 3 bases; bases outside gene matches: 9. This CDR3 is 15 amino acids long. The germline gives CDR1 SGHDT, CDR2 YYEEEE.